The 26 T cell receptor beta chains given below trace back to one sample, sequenced in a study of shared clonotypes between healthy human individuals. TCRdb's table, derived via immunoSEQ multiplex PCR, lists solely in-frame clones and lacks some. There are approximately 500,000 clones in the sample; roughly 95% occur only once, and under 0.06% lies in the top ten. The sequenced sample was naive CD4+ T cells sorted from blood. The subset is: CD45RA+ positively selected. The receptors were gathered from a woman aged 25-40 years in good health.

The gene calls are TRBV6-5 and TRBJ1-4; a weak D match, TRBD1 (5 bases). The germline V gene encodes CDR1 MNHEY and CDR2 SVGAGI. The V gene lost 7 bases and the J gene lost 5 bases, with 14 bases spanning the gap. This CDR3 has 14 amino acids. The CDR3 region is CASKSPGRNEKLFF. CDR3 DNA sequence: TGTGCCAGCAAAAGCCCGGGACGGAATGAAAAACTGTTTTTT.

The V call is TRBV6-4, the J call TRBJ2-7; TRBD1 is a possible D gene (6 bases). The germline gives CDR1 MRHNA, CDR2 SNTAGT. V lost 4 bases to trimming and J lost 3 bases, with 16 bases between them. This CDR3 spans 15 amino acids. The CDR3 region is CASSVNRDTGYEQYF. The CDR3 DNA reads TGTGCCAGCAGTGTCAACCGGGACACCGGCTACGAGCAGTACTTC.

V and J are TRBV5-1 and TRBJ2-3; 12 bases are shared with TRBD2. J gave up 0 bases and V 3 bases, and 5 bases lay outside the gene matches. The CDR3 totals 17 residues. CDR1 SGHRS and CDR2 YFSETQ come from the germline V gene. The CDR3 DNA reads TGCGCCAGCAGCTGGACTAGCGGGGTCACAAGCACAGATACGCAGTATTTT. It codes for CASSWTSGVTSTDTQYF.

The chain combines TRBV11-1 with TRBJ2-5, with TRBD2 identical over 7 bases. The CDR3 covers 15 residues. CDR1 is SGHAT and CDR2 is FQDESV in the germline V gene (reference sequence). V shed 4 bases and J 4 bases; nucleotides not matched to a gene: 9. The CDR3 DNA sequence: TGTGCCAGCAGCTCCCCGGCGGGGGTATCAGAGACCCAGTACTTC. Protein sequence: CASSSPAGVSETQYF.

This rearrangement joins TRBV5-1 to TRBJ1-4; tentative D call: TRBD1 (5 bases). The V end lost 2 bases, the J end lost 0 bases, and 11 bases lay between the germline ends. This CDR3 is 16 amino acids long. Germline-derived CDR1 and CDR2 are SGHRS and YFSETQ. The CDR3 coding sequence is TGCGCCAGCAGCTTTCTCAGGGACGCAACTAATGAAAAACTGTTTTTT. It codes for CASSFLRDATNEKLFF. The full variable domain, completed using reference TRBV5-1 and TRBJ1-4, is KAGVTQTPRYLIKTRGQQVTLSCSPISGHRSVSWYQQTPGQGLQFLFEYFSETQRNKGNFPGRFSGRQFSNSRSEMNVSTLELGDSALYLCASSFLRDATNEKLFFGSGTQLSVL.

The chain recombines TRBV18 with TRBJ2-4, with a possible D match to TRBD2 (5 bases). Germline V lookup: CDR1 KGHSH, CDR2 LQKENI. V was cut by 2 bases and J by 5 bases, with 13 bases left in between. The length of the CDR3 is 15 residues. The CDR3 loop is CASSPAEGIQNIQYF. DNA for the CDR3: TGTGCCAGCTCACCAGCAGAGGGAATCCAAAACATTCAGTACTTC.

The J gene is TRBJ2-7, the V gene TRBV6-1; no clear D. This CDR3 comprises 13 residues. Germline V gene data show CDR1 as MNHNS and CDR2 as SASEGT. Trimming removed 4 bases from V and 5 bases from J, with 12 bases in between. The CDR3 spells CASSGLVSDEQYF. CDR3 coding DNA: TGTGCCAGCAGTGGGCTCGTGTCAGACGAGCAGTACTTC.

This rearrangement joins TRBV15 to TRBJ2-3; D is unresolved. V shed 0 bases and J shed 6 bases, with 13 bases lying between them. This CDR3 is built from 15 residues. CDR1 LNHNV and CDR2 YYDKDF come from the germline V gene (reference sequence). The CDR3 loop is CATSRDGKGKDTQYF. As DNA, the CDR3 is TGTGCCACCAGCAGAGATGGGAAGGGCAAGGATACGCAGTATTTT.

The chain employs TRBV5-1 and TRBJ2-3, with 8 bases fitting TRBD1. Germline V CDR1 and CDR2: SGHRS, YFSETQ. Trimming removed 5 bases from V and 3 bases from J; junction bases left unmatched: 8. This CDR3 spans 15 amino acids. This CDR3 reads CASSEDGDRTDTQYF. The CDR3 DNA follows: TGCGCCAGCAGTGAAGATGGGGACAGGACAGATACGCAGTATTTT. Full variable domain (missing parts from reference TRBV5-1 and TRBJ2-3): KAGVTQTPRYLIKTRGQQVTLSCSPISGHRSVSWYQQTPGQGLQFLFEYFSETQRNKGNFPGRFSGRQFSNSRSEMNVSTLELGDSALYLCASSEDGDRTDTQYFGPGTRLTVL.

This sequence joins TRBV6-1 and TRBJ2-3; 12 bases are a match to TRBD2. The CDR3 is made up of 15 amino acids. Germline CDR1 MNHNS, CDR2 SASEGT. Trimming cost V 5 bases and J 1 base; bases outside gene matches: 1. The CDR3 protein is CASSRLAGGTDTQYF. CDR3 nucleotides: TGTGCCAGCAGTAGACTAGCGGGAGGCACAGATACGCAGTATTTT.

This clone occurred once. V is TRBV28 and J is TRBJ1-1; the D is unclear. V lost 4 bases and J lost 1, with 7 bases in between. Germline V gene sequence: CDR1 MDHEN, CDR2 SYDVKM. The CDR3 length is 13 residues. The CDR3 sequence: CASSSGSNTEAFF. CDR3 sequence (DNA): TGTGCCAGCAGTTCGGGTTCGAACACTGAAGCTTTCTTT.

The rearrangement links TRBV12-5 to TRBJ2-1; TRBD2 agrees at 10 bases. Trimming removed 2 bases from V and 6 bases from J; junction bases left unmatched: 22. Per the germline V gene, CDR1 is LGHNT and CDR2 is FRNRAP. This CDR3 is 21 amino acids long. This CDR3 reads CASGLFTGTSVRLSFFNEQFF. CDR3 in DNA: TGTGCTAGTGGTTTGTTCACCGGGACTAGCGTAAGACTCAGCTTTTTCAATGAGCAGTTCTTC. Variable domain in full (rest from reference TRBV12-5 and TRBJ2-1): DARVTQTPRHKVTEMGQEVTMRCQPILGHNTVFWYRQTMMQGLELLAYFRNRAPLDDSGMPKDRFSAEMPDATLATLKIQPSEPRDSAVYFCASGLFTGTSVRLSFFNEQFFGPGTRLTVL.

This clone was seen only a few times. This sequence joins TRBV2 and TRBJ1-5, with D perhaps TRBD1 (5 bases). Trimming shortened V by 3 bases and J by 0 bases, and 12 bases separated the two germline ends. Germline lookup yields CDR1 SNHLY and CDR2 FYNNEI. This CDR3 has 16 amino acids. The CDR3 loop reads CASSDPDTDSNQPQHF. The CDR3 DNA is TGTGCCAGCAGTGACCCGGACACAGATAGCAATCAGCCCCAGCATTTT.

The chain employs TRBV28 and TRBJ2-7; 9 bases map to TRBD1. Per germline, CDR1 MDHEN and CDR2 SYDVKM. The CDR3 runs to 16 residues. The V segment lost 2 bases and the J segment 1 base; nucleotides outside the gene matches: 6. The CDR3: CASSLIAGTGSYEQYF. CDR3 coding DNA: TGTGCCAGCAGTTTAATAGCCGGGACAGGGTCCTACGAGCAGTACTTC.

Points on this clone: This sample also contains other DNA sequences that code for the same CDR3. V is TRBV2 and J is TRBJ1-2; 8 bases agree with TRBD1. With V trimmed by 6 bases and J by 3 bases, 3 bases remained unmatched. Germline CDR1 reads SNHLY; CDR2 reads FYNNEI. This CDR3 comprises 13 residues. CDR3 in amino acids: CASSAQGDYGYTF. In DNA, the CDR3 is TGTGCCAGCAGCGCACAGGGGGACTATGGCTACACCTTC.

This rearrangement joins TRBV5-1 to TRBJ1-2; D is unresolved. Trimming stripped 0 bases from V and 3 bases from J, with 6 bases between. The CDR3 extends over 13 amino acids. From germline, CDR1 is SGHRS and CDR2 YFSETQ. CDR3 in amino acids: CASSLDPDYGYTF. As DNA, the CDR3 is TGCGCCAGCAGCTTGGACCCGGACTATGGCTACACCTTC.

J is TRBJ2-7 and V is TRBV5-1; tentative D call: TRBD1 (6 bases). From germline, CDR1 is SGHRS and CDR2 YFSETQ. The CDR3 length is 14 residues. V lost 4 bases to trimming and J lost 7 bases, with 18 bases between them. The CDR3 region has the DNA TGCGCCAGCAGCATGCGGACAGATGTGGGGGAGCAGTACTTC. Protein: CASSMRTDVGEQYF. Combining the CDR3 with reference TRBV5-1 and TRBJ2-7 gives the whole variable domain KAGVTQTPRYLIKTRGQQVTLSCSPISGHRSVSWYQQTPGQGLQFLFEYFSETQRNKGNFPGRFSGRQFSNSRSEMNVSTLELGDSALYLCASSMRTDVGEQYFGPGTRLTVT.

The chain employs TRBV7-6 and TRBJ2-5; 9 bases are a match to TRBD2. The DNA end lines up better with TRBJ2-7; the J call may be wrong. The CDR3 consists of 16 residues. CDR1 is SGHVS and CDR2 is FNYEAQ in the germline V gene. The CDR3 reads CASSSKGLASSYEQYF. For the CDR3, the DNA is TGTGCCAGCAGCTCTAAAGGACTAGCGAGCTCCTACGAGCAGTACTTC.

The J gene is TRBJ2-2, the V gene TRBV2; possibly TRBD1 for D (5 bases). Germline V gene sequence: CDR1 SNHLY, CDR2 FYNNEI. CDR3 length equals 16 residues. Trimming removed 6 bases from V and 5 bases from J, with 19 bases in between. The CDR3 bases are TGTGCCAGCAGCCCTTTAGGACCAGGGATTACCGGGGAGCTGTTTTTT. This translates into CASSPLGPGITGELFF.

This rearrangement joins TRBV6-5 to TRBJ2-3, with D hard to call. CDR3 length: 14 amino acids. Trimming took 0 bases from V and 4 from J, leaving 8 bases between them. Germline-derived CDR1 and CDR2 are MNHEY and SVGAGI. As DNA, the CDR3 is TGTGCCAGCAGTTACTCAGGGTCCGCAGATACGCAGTATTTT. This gives the protein CASSYSGSADTQYF.

The J gene is TRBJ2-7, the V gene TRBV19; D is unclear. Per germline, CDR1 LNHDA and CDR2 SQIVND (reference sequence). The ends were cut back, 0 bases at V and 3 bases at J, with 3 bases in the middle. The CDR3 loop spans 12 amino acids. CDR3 in DNA: TGTGCCAGTAGTATAGATAACTACGAGCAGTACTTC. Protein sequence: CASSIDNYEQYF. The whole variable domain, filled in from reference TRBV19 and TRBJ2-7, reads DGGITQSPKYLFRKEGQNVTLSCEQNLNHDAMYWYRQDPGQGLRLIYYSQIVNDFQKGDIAEGYSVSREKKESFPLTVTSAQKNPTAFYLCASSIDNYEQYFGPGTRLTVT.

In DNA form, the CDR3 reads TGTGCCAGTCTCGGGGCGGGGGACACTGAAGCTTTCTTT. Translating it yields CASLGAGDTEAFF. V and J are TRBV6-1 and TRBJ1-1; TRBD1 is a possible D gene (5 bases). The CDR3 is 13 residues long. Germline V gives CDR1 MNHNS, CDR2 SASEGT. V lost 9 bases to trimming and J lost 3 bases, with 14 bases between them.

This chain joins TRBV7-2 and TRBJ2-1; 7 bases are a match to TRBD2. This CDR3 comprises 15 residues. CDR1 and CDR2 (germline): SGHTA, FQGNSA. With V trimmed by 1 base and J by 4 bases, 4 bases remained unmatched. The CDR3 DNA reads TGTGCCAGCAGCTTAGTGGGGACTAAATACAATGAGCAGTTCTTC. Amino acids: CASSLVGTKYNEQFF.

The V call is TRBV4-1, the J call TRBJ2-5, with 7 bases fitting TRBD1. This CDR3 is built from 14 residues. The V and J ends lost 4 bases and 2 bases, in that order; junction bases with no gene match: 4. Germline V lookup: CDR1 MGHRA, CDR2 YSYEKL. The CDR3 spells CASSRPGQQETQYF. As DNA, the CDR3 is TGCGCCAGCAGCCGACCGGGACAGCAAGAGACCCAGTACTTC.

This chain joins TRBV4-1 and TRBJ2-5, with D possibly being TRBD2 (6 bases). Looked up from germline, CDR1 is MGHRA and CDR2 is YSYEKL. The CDR3 contains 18 residues. V lost 3 bases and J 5 bases, leaving 25 bases between the germline ends. The CDR3 DNA follows: TGCGCCAGCAGCCACCCCAGGGAAGGAGGGTTTCGTTTGGAGACCCAGTACTTC. Translated, it gives CASSHPREGGFRLETQYF.

V and J are TRBV10-3 and TRBJ1-5; tentative D call: TRBD1 (6 bases). Germline loops: CDR1 ENHRY, CDR2 SYGVKD. The CDR3 length is 15 residues. Trimming shortened V by 4 bases and J by 1 base, and 11 bases separated the two germline ends. The CDR3 loop reads CAISAGGASNQPQHF. Written as DNA, the CDR3 is TGTGCCATCAGTGCGGGGGGCGCGAGCAATCAGCCCCAGCATTTT.